The next 26 T cell receptor beta chains were all read from a single sample in a study of blood T cell repertoires in COVID-19. TCRdb's copy holds only in-frame clones and misses some; the assay was immunoSEQ multiplex PCR. The top ten hold about 5% of the sample, which has 100,000 to 150,000 clones, about 82% seen once. The sequenced sample was peripheral blood. The receptors stem from a human donor in a cohort sampled during active COVID-19.

This sequence joins TRBV27 and TRBJ2-1; the match to TRBD1 covers 9 bases. With 6 bases clipped from V and 8 bases from J, the junction kept 11 bases outside the gene matches. The CDR3 has 15 amino acids. Germline CDR1 reads MNHEY; CDR2 reads SMNVEV (reference sequence). CDR3 protein: CASRGDRGTLHEQFF. The CDR3 nucleotides read TGTGCCAGCAGAGGTGACAGGGGGACGCTCCATGAGCAGTTCTTC.

This chain joins TRBV11-2 and TRBJ1-2; 8 nucleotides agree with TRBD1. The CDR3 has 16 residues. Germline CDR1 reads SGHAT; CDR2 reads FQNNGV. The ends lost 5 bases at V and 3 bases at J; junction bases unmatched: 11. The DNA for the CDR3 is TGTGCCAGCAGCAAGCCGGGACAGGCTAAACACTATGGCTACACCTTC. This gives the protein CASSKPGQAKHYGYTF.

V is TRBV7-2 and J is TRBJ2-2, with TRBD2 matching 8 bases. There are 15 residues in the CDR3. Germline lookup yields CDR1 SGHTA and CDR2 FQGNSA. The junction had 8 bases not matched to a gene; V was cut back by 4 bases and J by 7 bases. The CDR3 reads CASSSRRGAVGELFF. Here the CDR3 DNA reads TGTGCCAGCAGCTCAAGGCGGGGGGCCGTCGGGGAGCTGTTTTTT.

This clone was recorded only once. CDR3 sequence reads: CASSRDRGQDGYTF. CDR3 DNA: TGTGCCAGCAGCCGGGACAGGGGGCAGGATGGCTACACCTTC. The V and J genes are TRBV11-2 and TRBJ1-2, with 12 bases lining up with TRBD1. The junction had 4 bases not matched to a gene; V was cut back by 5 bases and J by 6 bases. Per the germline V gene, CDR1 is SGHAT and CDR2 is FQNNGV. There are 14 residues in the CDR3.

The chain links TRBV30 to TRBJ2-3; D possibly corresponds to TRBD2 (6 bases). The CDR3 totals 13 residues. Deletions cut 4 bases from V and 4 bases from J, with 12 bases between. The germline V gene encodes CDR1 GTSNPN and CDR2 SVGIG (reference sequence). CDR3 protein: CAWILPGADTQYF. The DNA for the CDR3 is TGTGCCTGGATCCTCCCGGGAGCAGATACGCAGTATTTT. The entire variable domain, with the rest obtained from reference TRBV30 and TRBJ2-3, is as follows: SQTIHQWPATLVQPVGSPLSLECTVEGTSNPNLYWYRQAAGRGLQLLFYSVGIGQISSEVPQNLSASRPQDRQFILSSKKLLLSDSGFYLCAWILPGADTQYFGPGTRLTVL.

V gene TRBV4-1 combines with J gene TRBJ2-2, with 7 bases matching TRBD2. V dropped 3 bases and J dropped 4; count of bases not matched to a gene: 5. The CDR3 consists of 15 residues. The germline gives CDR1 MGHRA, CDR2 YSYEKL. The CDR3 DNA reads TGCGCCAGCAGCCATAAAAGGGAGGGCACCGGGGAGCTGTTTTTT. Amino acid sequence: CASSHKREGTGELFF.

CDR3 DNA: TGTGCCAGCAGCCGAACAGGGCGCAAACTGTTTTTT. Its translation is CASSRTGRKLFF. This sequence joins TRBV9 and TRBJ1-4; D perhaps matches TRBD1 (6 bases). The CDR3 covers 12 residues. Trimming removed 4 bases from V and 11 bases from J, with 12 bases in between. Germline CDR1 and CDR2: SGDLS and YYNGEE.

The chain recombines TRBV5-1 with TRBJ1-4, with 8 bases that match TRBD1. The CDR3 has 14 amino acids. CDR1 is SGHRS and CDR2 is YFSETQ in the germline V gene. V shed 4 bases and J 8 bases; nucleotides not matched to a gene: 7. CDR3 coding DNA: TGCGCCAGCAGCATCCAGGGGGCGGGGGAAAAACTGTTTTTT. Translated: CASSIQGAGEKLFF.

The chain is built from TRBV28 and TRBJ2-3, with TRBD2 identical over 11 bases. Looked up from germline, CDR1 is MDHEN and CDR2 is SYDVKM. J gave up 4 bases and V 5 bases, and 5 bases lay outside the gene matches. The CDR3 spans 15 residues. The CDR3 region is CASSRASGRSDTQYF. CDR3 sequence (DNA): TGTGCCAGCAGTAGGGCTAGCGGGAGGTCAGATACGCAGTATTTT.

The count of this clone is one. V and J are TRBV28 and TRBJ1-1; possible D gene TRBD1, 5 bases. V lost 2 bases and J 5 bases, leaving 9 bases between the germline ends. Per germline, CDR1 MDHEN and CDR2 SYDVKM. This CDR3 comprises 13 residues. The CDR3 here is CASSLDGGTEAFF. Here the CDR3 DNA reads TGTGCCAGCAGTTTAGACGGGGGGACTGAAGCTTTCTTT.

The gene calls are TRBV29-1 and TRBJ2-2; a possible D gene is TRBD1 (5 bases). V was clipped by 3 bases and J by 0 bases, with 8 bases between them. The CDR3 sequence is 14 residues long. CDR1 and CDR2 (germline): SQVTM, ANQGSEA. The CDR3, as DNA: TGCAGCGTTGAGCAGGGCGCGAACACCGGGGAGCTGTTTTTT. This encodes CSVEQGANTGELFF.

The J gene is TRBJ2-1, the V gene TRBV5-5; D gene uncertain. V gave up 4 bases and J gave up 2 bases, with 13 bases separating them. Looked up from germline, CDR1 is SGHKS and CDR2 is YYEKEE (reference sequence). The CDR3 totals 15 residues. CDR3 region: CASSPGGQTYNEQFF. The CDR3 bases are TGTGCCAGCAGCCCTGGCGGCCAGACCTACAATGAGCAGTTCTTC.

V and J are TRBV7-2 and TRBJ2-7; no firm D call. V gave up 2 bases and J gave up 4 bases, with 15 bases separating them. This CDR3 spans 15 amino acids. Germline assignment: CDR1 SGHTA and CDR2 FQGNSA. CDR3 protein: CASSLYTASLYEQYF. The DNA for the CDR3 is TGTGCCAGCAGCTTATATACTGCGTCCTTGTACGAGCAGTACTTC. Together with reference TRBV7-2 and TRBJ2-7, the CDR3 gives the full variable domain: GAGVSQSPSNKVTEKGKDVELRCDPISGHTALYWYRQSLGQGLEFLIYFQGNSAPDKSGLPSDRFSAERTGGSVSTLTIQRTQQEDSAVYLCASSLYTASLYEQYFGPGTRLTVT.

This clone was detected only once. The V and J genes are TRBV4-1 and TRBJ2-7, with 9 positions matching TRBD1. V lost 4 bases to trimming and J lost 2 bases; unmatched junction nucleotides: 3. The V gene's germline CDR1 is MGHRA and CDR2 YSYEKL. The CDR3 runs to 14 residues. CDR3 in amino acids: CASSPGQGTYEQYF. CDR3 nucleotides: TGCGCCAGCAGCCCGGGACAGGGCACCTACGAGCAGTACTTC.

The genes are TRBV5-1 and TRBJ2-1; 7 bases fit TRBD2. Germline V lookup: CDR1 SGHRS, CDR2 YFSETQ. V lost 4 bases to trimming and J lost 5 bases; unmatched junction nucleotides: 9. The length of the CDR3 is 15 residues. The CDR3 DNA sequence: TGCGCCAGCAGCAAACCGGGAGGTACGAACAATGAGCAGTTCTTC. Protein product: CASSKPGGTNNEQFF.

This clone was observed a few times. The gene calls are TRBV12-3 or TRBV12-4 and TRBJ1-2; D not certain. The CDR3 loop spans 13 amino acids. The V gene lost 4 bases and the J gene lost 4 bases, with 10 bases spanning the gap. The CDR3 region is CASSSPGGYGYTF. In nucleotides, the CDR3 is TGTGCCAGCAGTTCGCCGGGTGGCTATGGCTACACCTTC.

This clone was seen a single time. The chain carries TRBV5-6 and TRBJ2-7; D may be TRBD2 (6 bases). This CDR3 spans 14 amino acids. Germline V lookup: CDR1 SGHDT, CDR2 YYEEEE. The V and J ends lost 0 bases and 2 bases respectively, with 9 bases between them. CDR3 loop: CASSLGDLTYEQYF. Written as DNA, the CDR3 is TGTGCCAGCAGCTTGGGGGACTTAACCTACGAGCAGTACTTC. Full variable domain (rest looked up from reference TRBV5-6 and TRBJ2-7): DAGVTQSPTHLIKTRGQQVTLRCSPKSGHDTVSWYQQALGQGPQFIFQYYEEEERQRGNFPDRFSGHQFPNYSSELNVNALLLGDSALYLCASSLGDLTYEQYFGPGTRLTVT.

This chain links TRBV10-1 with TRBJ2-1; D gene unclear. Germline values: CDR1 WNHNN, CDR2 SYGVQD (reference sequence). The length of the CDR3 is 11 residues. Trimming cost V 10 bases and J 9 bases, with 13 bases left between them. CDR3 sequence: CAIEPSGEQFF. The CDR3 DNA reads as TGCGCCATCGAGCCTTCTGGTGAGCAGTTCTTC.

In the case of this clone: An end of the junction differs from the germline gene, which may be a read error. The V call is TRBV2, the J call TRBJ2-7; D unclear. Germline V gives CDR1 SNHLY, CDR2 FYNNEI. The CDR3 consists of 12 residues. The CDR3 spells CASSEVSYGQYF. The CDR3 DNA sequence: TGTGCCAGCAGTGAAGTCTCCTACGGGCAGTACTTC.

The rearrangement joins TRBV30 to TRBJ1-4; a weak D match, TRBD1 (6 bases). Germline V lookup: CDR1 GTSNPN, CDR2 SVGIG (reference sequence). This CDR3 comprises 13 residues. Trimming removed 5 bases at V and 0 bases at J, with 7 bases between. The DNA of the CDR3 is TGTGCCTGGTCAGGGGCAACTAATGAAAAACTGTTTTTT. Residues: CAWSGATNEKLFF.

J is TRBJ1-1 and V is TRBV7-2; D not resolved. The CDR3 is made up of 14 amino acids. V was clipped by 2 bases and J by 0 bases, with 7 bases between them. Germline V lookup: CDR1 SGHTA, CDR2 FQGNSA. The CDR3 DNA follows: TGTGCCAGCAGCTTACCGGGTATGAACACTGAAGCTTTCTTT. It specifies CASSLPGMNTEAFF.

This clone has just one count. The J gene is TRBJ1-1, the V gene TRBV5-1, with D uncertain. CDR3 size: 15 residues. Germline CDR1 and CDR2: SGHRS and YFSETQ. Trimming stripped 0 bases from V and 4 bases from J, with 13 bases between. CDR3 sequence (DNA): TGCGCCAGCAGCTTGGAGGCAGGTCCCGTCACTGAAGCTTTCTTT. It yields the protein CASSLEAGPVTEAFF.

To note about this clone: Germline and junction disagree at one end, which may indicate a read error. The CDR3 DNA is TGTGCCAGCAGATCCCCCTTCCGGGGAGACGAGAAGTACTTC. It yields the protein CASRSPFRGDEKYF. V is TRBV28 and J is TRBJ2-7; TRBD2 is a possible D gene (5 bases). The CDR3 length is 14 residues. The V gene's germline CDR1 is MDHEN and CDR2 SYDVKM.

This clone turned up a few times. The genes are TRBV27 and TRBJ2-6; D might be TRBD1 (6 bases). The CDR3 runs to 17 residues. CDR1 and CDR2 from the germline V gene are MNHEY and SMNVEV (reference sequence). Trimming took 4 bases from V and 5 from J, leaving 18 bases between them. CDR3: CASSSGQPGRWANVLTF. In nucleotides, the CDR3 is TGTGCCAGCAGTTCCGGACAGCCGGGCCGCTGGGCCAACGTCCTGACTTTC.

The chain is built from TRBV19 and TRBJ2-7, with TRBD1 as a possible D gene (6 bases). CDR1 and CDR2 (germline): LNHDA, SQIVND (reference sequence). The CDR3 has 13 residues. Deletions cut 1 base from V and 8 bases from J, with 12 bases between. The CDR3 DNA follows: TGTGCCAGTAGTATAGGACAGGCTCTTAAGCAGTACTTC. Translated, it gives CASSIGQALKQYF.

The rearrangement links TRBV12-3 or TRBV12-4 to TRBJ1-2; D is unclear. Trimming removed 4 bases at V and 8 bases at J, with 14 bases between. The CDR3 contains 13 residues. The CDR3 sequence is CASSSIDKAGYTF. The CDR3 DNA reads as TGTGCCAGCAGTTCCATCGACAAAGCCGGCTACACCTTC.